Shown below are 14 T cell receptor beta chains from a single sample sequenced in a study of blood T cell repertoires in COVID-19 (dated by TCRdb to between 2020 and 2021). The library relied on the immunoSEQ multiplex PCR assay. The immuneACCESS repertoire file appears here via TCRdb, limited to in-frame rearrangements. These files lack a portion of the clones; in checked studies, under half of the deficit traces to unresolved V genes, and the cause of the others is not known. For this sample the table gives around 120,000 clones, of which 90% were detected only once. The ten biggest clones cover roughly 4% of the sample. The specimen sequenced was peripheral blood. The receptor set was obtained from a woman in her fifties or sixties with COVID-19, enrolled during active disease.

This chain links TRBV29-1 with TRBJ1-1; maybe TRBD1 (6 bases). This CDR3 has 13 amino acids. Germline CDR1 reads SQVTM; CDR2 reads ANQGSEA. The ends were cut back, 8 bases at V and 2 bases at J, with 15 bases in the middle. CDR3 in amino acids: CSFSRGANTEAFF. The CDR3 DNA sequence: TGCAGCTTTTCCAGGGGCGCCAACACTGAAGCTTTCTTT.

The CDR3 reads CATSRDRGATNEKLFF. CDR3 DNA sequence: TGTGCCACCAGCAGAGATCGGGGGGCTACTAATGAAAAACTGTTTTTT. The V call is TRBV15, the J call TRBJ1-4; D perhaps matches TRBD1 (6 bases). The CDR3 is made up of 16 amino acids. V was shortened by 0 bases and J by 2 bases, with 10 bases between the two germline ends. Germline V CDR1 and CDR2: LNHNV, YYDKDF (reference sequence).

The V gene is TRBV4-2, the J gene TRBJ2-5; D not resolved. Trimming stripped 0 bases from V and 3 bases from J, with 11 bases between. CDR1 and CDR2 (germline): LGHNA, YNFKEQ. The CDR3 consists of 15 residues. CDR3 sequence reads: CASSQDPLAEETQYF. CDR3 DNA sequence: TGTGCCAGCAGCCAAGACCCGTTGGCGGAAGAGACCCAGTACTTC.

This clone was detected only a few times. The V call is TRBV7-2, the J call TRBJ2-7; TRBD2 aligns across 7 bases. Trimming removed 2 bases from V and 3 bases from J; junction bases left unmatched: 7. The CDR3 contains 15 residues. Germline V lookup: CDR1 SGHTA, CDR2 FQGNSA. DNA for the CDR3: TGTGCCAGCAGCTTATTCTGGGGGGGAGGCTACGAGCAGTACTTC. The encoded protein is CASSLFWGGGYEQYF.

The V and J genes are TRBV5-6 and TRBJ1-1, with a weak D call TRBD1 (6 bases). The CDR3 totals 14 residues. V lost 2 bases and J 0 bases, leaving 8 bases between the germline ends. Per the germline V gene, CDR1 is SGHDT and CDR2 is YYEEEE. The CDR3 DNA reads as TGTGCCAGCAGCTTCAGGGGCATGAACACTGAAGCTTTCTTT. Amino acid sequence: CASSFRGMNTEAFF.

The chain employs TRBV9 and TRBJ1-1; D is unclear. Germline V gene sequence: CDR1 SGDLS, CDR2 YYNGEE. CDR3 length: 13 amino acids. V lost 4 bases and J 0 bases, leaving 7 bases between the germline ends. The CDR3 coding sequence is TGTGCCAGCAGCCGAGAGATGAACACTGAAGCTTTCTTT. Protein: CASSREMNTEAFF.

The genes are TRBV9 and TRBJ2-7; D ambiguous. This CDR3 is built from 14 residues. V gave up 0 bases and J gave up 2 bases, with 9 bases separating them. Germline lookup yields CDR1 SGDLS and CDR2 YYNGEE. The CDR3 is CASSVGPSTYEQYF. CDR3 DNA: TGTGCCAGCAGCGTAGGTCCGTCTACCTACGAGCAGTACTTC.

The chain carries TRBV6-2 or TRBV6-3 and TRBJ1-5; unclear D gene. Trimming took off 2 bases at V and 2 bases at J, with 10 bases between the two ends. Germline CDR1 is MNHEY and CDR2 is SVGEGT. The CDR3 contains 15 residues. CDR3 nucleotide sequence: TGTGCCAGCAGTTACATTTACGGTCGCAATCAGCCCCAGCATTTT. Translation gives CASSYIYGRNQPQHF.

As concerns this clone: The same CDR3 can be traced to other DNA sequences in this sample. This chain connects TRBV9 to TRBJ1-1; a weak D match, TRBD1 (5 bases). The CDR3 extends over 13 amino acids. The V and J ends lost 0 bases and 3 bases respectively, with 6 bases between them. Per germline, CDR1 SGDLS and CDR2 YYNGEE. Written as DNA, the CDR3 is TGTGCCAGCAGCGTAGGGGGGGACACTGAAGCTTTCTTT. It encodes CASSVGGDTEAFF.

The table lists this clone with a few counts. The chain carries TRBV14 and TRBJ2-7; TRBD2 might be the D (5 bases). The CDR3 contains 15 residues. CDR1 and CDR2 from the germline V gene are SGHDN and FVKESK. Trimming pared 1 base from V and 5 bases from J, leaving 15 bases between. The CDR3 is CASSQGRGGGDEQYF. The CDR3 DNA sequence: TGTGCCAGCAGCCAAGGGAGAGGAGGAGGAGACGAGCAGTACTTC.

The V call is TRBV27, the J call TRBJ2-7; 7 bases are shared with TRBD1. The CDR3 spans 11 residues. Germline V gene lookup returns CDR1 MNHEY and CDR2 SMNVEV (reference sequence). With 8 bases clipped from V and 7 bases from J, the junction kept 5 bases outside the gene matches. CDR3 nucleotides: TGTGCCAGCGGCAGGGGGTGGGAGCAGTACTTC. This translates into CASGRGWEQYF.

The gene calls are TRBV5-8 and TRBJ1-1; TRBD1 matches at 9 bases. Germline values: CDR1 SGHTS, CDR2 YDEGEE. This CDR3 has 14 residues. Trimming removed 4 bases from V and 7 bases from J; junction bases left unmatched: 8. CDR3 nucleotides: TGTGCCAGCAGCACACAGGGGGCGTTGAATGAAGCTTTCTTT. It translates to CASSTQGALNEAFF.

V and J are TRBV3-1 (or the pseudogene TRBV3-2) and TRBJ2-2; 11 nucleotides agree with TRBD2. The CDR3 is made up of 19 amino acids. The J segment lost 4 bases and the V segment lost 1 base, leaving 11 bases of the junction unmatched. Germline V gene lookup returns CDR1 LGHDT and CDR2 YNNKEL (reference sequence). CDR3 sequence (DNA): TGTGCCAGCAGCCAAGGTGGGGCTAGCGGGGGGATTGGCACCGGGGAGCTGTTTTTT. Translation gives CASSQGGASGGIGTGELFF.

J is TRBJ2-7 and V is TRBV5-5, with D tentatively TRBD1 (6 bases). The CDR3 is 15 residues long. The V end lost 4 bases, the J end lost 4 bases, and 18 bases lay between the germline ends. Looked up from germline, CDR1 is SGHKS and CDR2 is YYEKEE (reference sequence). CDR3 bases: TGTGCCAGCAGCCTTCGGACAGTCACAATTTACGAGCAGTACTTC. It codes for CASSLRTVTIYEQYF.